The sequence of this T cell receptor (beta chain) was determined in a study of shared clonotypes between healthy human individuals (dated by TCRdb to 2020 to 2021). General notes on the study: A few men and a couple of women, aged 18 to 49 years, made up the cohort. To increase sequencing depth and limit assay-specific biases, different laboratories used diverse techniques to prepare libraries and sequence TCR repertoires. To estimate repertoire size and how much clonotypes are shared between individuals, the study performed deep sequencing of blood TCR repertoires from about 5 healthy adults. Per donor, three plates each were used for CD4 naive and CD4 memory, two for CD8 naive, and one for CD8 memory. Between about 0.85 and 9.5 billion PBMCs per donor were obtained by leukapheresis.

Using the deep immunoSEQ assay, multiplex PCR amplified TCR CDR3 regions from genomic DNA. Extracted genomic DNA from each cell subset was distributed evenly across all wells of several immunoSEQ 96-well plates, and each plate was treated as a replicate. For sorted subsets, roughly 200 ng genomic DNA, equal to 25,000 to 35,000 T cell genomes, was loaded into each replicate PCR. Purified libraries were measured with a Qubit 3.0 fluorometer, size-checked on a Bioanalyzer 2100, and measured again with the KAPA Library Quantification kit. Every immunoSEQ 96-well plate was sequenced on a separate single-read 150-cycle Illumina NextSeq 550 flow cell. Under the source paper's analysis protocol: The immunoSEQ output contained only junctional sequences without quality scores, so filtering could not match that applied to full-length reads. Sequences were annotated with PyIR, a Python wrapper for IgBLAST v1.9, and V/J genes and CDR3 were assigned using IMGT germline references. Reads were filtered out if the reads had weak V/J assignments (E-value above 1e-6), no CDR3, stop codons, out-of-frame junctions, or ambiguous translated residues. V3J clonotypes were defined as sequences sharing the same inferred V gene, J gene, and CDR3 amino acid sequence. Percentage overlap between repertoires was computed as shared unique clonotypes divided by the size of the smaller repertoire. RTK rarefaction, the Chao1 estimator, and Recon v2.1 estimates of unobserved clonotypes were used to assess repertoire richness. For all TCRbeta clonotypes obtained by the gDNA method from a few donors, generation probabilities were computed with OLGA. TCRdb obtained this table from immuneACCESS and retained in-frame rearrangements with V and J assigned. These tables miss some clones; where compared with another copy, unresolved V genes account for less than half of the shortfall, and the remainder is unexplained. For V, J and clone size, that table is used; D and trimming come from the DNA. The sample contains about 660,000 clones, approximately 79% of them found a single time. The ten most abundant clones make up more than 1.5% of the sample.

The V end loses 2 bases and the J end loses 4 bases, and a stretch of 15 bases separates them. The germline V gene sets CDR1 to SGHVS and CDR2 to FQNEAQ. The CDR3 goes from the cysteine to the phenylalanine over 15 residues. Only the CDR3 region is kept as DNA, spanning 45 bases read in frame from base 1. Healthy HIV-negative adults with no recently reported acute infections or vaccinations were included as donors. All donors were Caucasian adults living in Nashville, Tennessee, USA. CD4+ T cells were enriched by magnetic negative selection, after which naive cells were positively selected on CD45RA and the negative fraction was taken as the memory subset. Blood was obtained by leukapheresis, after which PBMCs were separated by Ficoll-Histopaque density gradient centrifugation and cryopreserved in liquid nitrogen vapor phase. Purity and quantity of every magnetically sorted T cell population were checked by analytical flow cytometry. From each sorted fraction, genomic DNA was isolated and quantified by UV absorbance on a Nanodrop 2000c.

As to this clone: Its target antigen remains unknown. Base qualities were left out, and no much larger clone turns up one base away.

Overall results and qualifications from the work: Sampling was limited to blood, and TCR repertoires in tissue likely differ from TCR repertoires in blood. Naive subsets generally had larger estimated clonotype richness than memory subsets did. Across a few donors, around 5.4% of naive CD4, roughly 3.5% of naive CD8, under 2.5% of memory CD4, and approximately 0.4% of memory CD8 clonotypes were shared. Compared with non-shared clonotypes, clonotypes shared by all four sorted-subset donors had higher generation probabilities. Based on pairwise subsampling, the degree of clonotype sharing among donors was expected to be affected by sequencing depth. Even with the large sequencing depth, rarefaction of the sorted-subset datasets indicated that sequencing was incomplete. The small number of donors limited the genetic and exposure-history diversity represented.

Specimen: memory CD4+ T cells sorted from blood. The cell subset or site label, as the study defines it: CD45RA-negative fraction. This TCR was recovered from a woman aged 30 to 39 in good health. Rearrangement joined TRBV7-8 to TRBJ2-7, with a weak D call of TRBD2 (5 bases match). The CDR3 is CASSLLRVKVYEQYF. Here is the DNA: TGTGCCAGCAGCTTACTGCGGGTGAAGGTATACGAGCAGTACTTC. Reference TRBV7-8 and TRBJ2-7 proteins supply the regions before and after the CDR3; the full variable domain is: GAGVSQSPRYKVAKRGQDVALRCDPISGHVSLFWYQQALGQGPEFLTYFQNEAQLDKSGLPSDRFFAERPEGSVSTLKIQRTQQEDSAVYLCASSLLRVKVYEQYFGPGTRLTVT.